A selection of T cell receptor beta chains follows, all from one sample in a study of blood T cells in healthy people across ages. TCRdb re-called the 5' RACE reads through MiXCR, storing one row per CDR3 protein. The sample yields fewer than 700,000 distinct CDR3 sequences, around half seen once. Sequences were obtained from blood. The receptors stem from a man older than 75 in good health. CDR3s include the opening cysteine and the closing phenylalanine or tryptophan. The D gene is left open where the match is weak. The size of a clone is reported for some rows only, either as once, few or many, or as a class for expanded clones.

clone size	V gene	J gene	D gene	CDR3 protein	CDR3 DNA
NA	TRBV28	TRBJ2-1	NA	CASNGAGGNEQFF	TGTGCCAGCAATGGGGCCGGTGGGAATGAGCAGTTCTTC
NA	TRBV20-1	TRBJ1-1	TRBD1	CSAKTGVNTEAFF	TGCAGTGCTAAAACAGGGGTAAACACTGAAGCTTTCTTT
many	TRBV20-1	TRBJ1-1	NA	CSAREGQLRAFF	TGCAGTGCTAGAGAAGGACAGCTCCGAGCTTTCTTT
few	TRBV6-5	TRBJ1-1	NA	CASRTDRLYGNTEAFF	TGTGCCAGCCGAACCGACAGGTTGTATGGGAACACTGAAGCTTTCTTT
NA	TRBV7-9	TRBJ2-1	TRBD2	CASSFMASGYNEQFF	TGTGCCAGCAGCTTCATGGCTAGCGGTTACAATGAGCAGTTCTTC
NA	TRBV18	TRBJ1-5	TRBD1	CASSPRGGLLSNQPQHF	TGTGCCAGCTCCCCGCGAGGGGGCTTATTAAGCAATCAGCCCCAGCATTTT
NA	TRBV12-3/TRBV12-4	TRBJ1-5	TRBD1	CASRTDREGQPQHF	TGTGCCAGCAGAACGGACAGGGAGGGTCAGCCCCAGCATTTT
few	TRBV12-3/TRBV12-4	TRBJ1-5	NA	CASSVGGNSNQPQHF	TGTGCCAGCAGTGTCGGGGGCAATAGCAATCAGCCCCAGCATTTT
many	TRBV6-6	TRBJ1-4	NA	CASSYNEKLFF	TGTGCCAGCAGTTACAACGAGAAACTGTTTTTT
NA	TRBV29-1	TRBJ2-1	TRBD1	CSVPTGGNEQFF	TGCAGCGTCCCGACAGGGGGCAATGAGCAGTTCTTC
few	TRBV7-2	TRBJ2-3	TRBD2	CASSITSGVVDTQYF	TGTGCCAGCAGCATCACTAGCGGGGTGGTAGATACGCAGTATTTT
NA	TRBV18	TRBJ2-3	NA	CASSPNISTDTQYF	TGTGCCAGCTCACCGAACATAAGCACAGATACGCAGTATTTT
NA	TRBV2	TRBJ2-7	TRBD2	CASSEGGTSGFPYEQYF	TGTGCCAGCAGTGAAGGTGGGACTAGCGGGTTTCCCTACGAGCAGTACTTC
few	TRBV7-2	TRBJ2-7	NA	CASSLAGGPRTPYEQYF	TGTGCCAGCAGCTTAGCGGGCGGTCCCCGGACCCCCTACGAGCAGTACTTC
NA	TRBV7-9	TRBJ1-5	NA	CAGSATGGNQPQHF	TGTGCCGGCAGCGCCACGGGGGGCAATCAGCCCCAGCATTTT
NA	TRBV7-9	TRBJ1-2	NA	CASSLPNTGYGYTF	TGTGCCAGCAGCTTACCGAATACAGGGTATGGCTACACCTTC
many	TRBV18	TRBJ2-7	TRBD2	CASSPGGSYEQYF	TGTGCCAGCAGCCCGGGGGGGTCCTACGAGCAGTACTTC
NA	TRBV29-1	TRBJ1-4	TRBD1	CSVEQGEEKLFF	TGCAGCGTTGAGCAGGGGGAGGAAAAACTGTTTTTT
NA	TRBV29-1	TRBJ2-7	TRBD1	CSVGQGQGFYEQYF	TGCAGCGTCGGCCAGGGACAGGGGTTCTACGAGCAGTACTTC
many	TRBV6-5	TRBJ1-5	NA	CASSMQGNSNQPQHF	TGTGCCAGCAGTATGCAGGGAAATAGCAATCAGCCCCAGCATTTT
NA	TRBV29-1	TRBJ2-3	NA	CSVVGTFSTDTQYF	TGCAGCGTTGTCGGAACCTTTAGCACAGATACGCAGTATTTT
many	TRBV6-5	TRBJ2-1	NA	CASSYLAGNEQFF	TGTGCCAGCAGTTACCTAGCTGGCAATGAGCAGTTCTTC
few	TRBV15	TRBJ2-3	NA	CATSRDRGTNTQYF	TGTGCCACCAGCAGAGATCGGGGTACAAATACGCAGTATTTT
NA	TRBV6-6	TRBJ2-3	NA	CASNKVGGSTDTQYF	TGTGCCAGCAACAAAGTCGGGGGAAGCACAGATACGCAGTATTTT
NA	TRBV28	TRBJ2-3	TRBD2	CASRWGLAGNEDTQYF	TGTGCCAGCAGGTGGGGCCTAGCGGGAAATGAGGATACGCAGTATTTT
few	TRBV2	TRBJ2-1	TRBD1	CASSQQGVTYNEQFF	TGTGCCAGCAGTCAACAGGGGGTGACCTACAATGAGCAGTTCTTC
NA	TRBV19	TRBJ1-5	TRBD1	CASSMGQFNQPQHF	TGTGCCAGTAGTATGGGACAGTTCAATCAGCCCCAGCATTTT
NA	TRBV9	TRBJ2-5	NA	CASSAGDHQETQYF	TGTGCCAGCAGCGCAGGGGACCACCAAGAGACCCAGTACTTC
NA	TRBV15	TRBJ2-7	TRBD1	CATSRPDRGTYEQYF	TGTGCCACCAGCAGACCGGACAGGGGGACCTACGAGCAGTACTTC
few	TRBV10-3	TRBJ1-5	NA	CATARGSNQPQHF	TGTGCCACCGCCAGGGGTAGCAATCAGCCCCAGCATTTT
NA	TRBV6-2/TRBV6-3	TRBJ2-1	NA	CASSLSPTWESSYNEQFF	TGTGCCAGCAGCCTAAGCCCAACGTGGGAGTCCTCCTACAATGAGCAGTTCTTC
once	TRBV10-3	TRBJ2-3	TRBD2	CAISGELAGGPGTDTQYF	TGTGCCATCAGTGGAGAACTAGCGGGGGGGCCTGGCACAGATACGCAGTATTTT
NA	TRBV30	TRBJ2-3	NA	CAWRGIASTDTQYF	TGTGCCTGGAGGGGCATCGCTAGCACAGATACGCAGTATTTT
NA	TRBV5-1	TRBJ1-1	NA	CASSWDPNTEAFF	TGCGCCAGCAGCTGGGACCCTAACACTGAAGCTTTCTTT
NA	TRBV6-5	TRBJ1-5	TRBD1	CASTPTGGWSNQPQHF	TGTGCCAGCACTCCGACAGGGGGCTGGAGCAATCAGCCCCAGCATTTT
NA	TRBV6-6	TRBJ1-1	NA	CACKQGAPATEAFF	TGTGCCTGCAAGCAAGGGGCTCCAGCCACTGAAGCTTTCTTT
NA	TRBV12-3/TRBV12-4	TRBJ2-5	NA	CASSFGAYQETQYF	TGTGCCAGCAGTTTCGGGGCGTACCAAGAGACCCAGTACTTC
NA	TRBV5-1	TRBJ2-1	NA	CASSFTDSSYNEQFF	TGCGCCAGCAGCTTTACGGACAGTTCCTACAATGAGCAGTTCTTC
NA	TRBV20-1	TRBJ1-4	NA	CSAPRGFGGEKLFF	TGCAGTGCCCCCCGGGGGTTCGGGGGTGAAAAACTGTTTTTT
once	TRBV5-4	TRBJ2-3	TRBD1	CASSLGLQRTGGTDTQYF	TGTGCCAGCAGCTTAGGTCTACAAAGGACAGGGGGCACAGATACGCAGTATTTT
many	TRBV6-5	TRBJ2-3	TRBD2	CASSRTSGSVTDTQYF	TGTGCCAGCAGTCGGACTAGCGGGAGTGTTACAGATACGCAGTATTTT
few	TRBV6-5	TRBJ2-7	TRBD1	CASRFAGQGIAYEQYF	TGTGCCAGCAGGTTCGCCGGACAGGGGATCGCCTACGAGCAGTACTTC
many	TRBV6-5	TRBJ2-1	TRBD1	CASKGTGAYNEQFF	TGTGCCAGCAAAGGGACAGGGGCCTACAATGAGCAGTTCTTC
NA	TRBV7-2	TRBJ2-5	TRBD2	CASSLDSGQYF	TGTGCCAGCAGCTTAGATAGCGGGCAGTACTTC
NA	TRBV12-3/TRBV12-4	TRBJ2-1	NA	CASSLGMGFDNEQFF	NA
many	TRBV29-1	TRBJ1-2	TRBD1	CSADRGLLYGYTF	TGCAGCGCGGACAGGGGCCTCCTCTATGGCTACACCTTC
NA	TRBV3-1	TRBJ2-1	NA	CASSQRVSASPNEQFF	TGTGCCAGCAGCCAACGCGTAAGCGCGTCCCCGAATGAGCAGTTCTTC
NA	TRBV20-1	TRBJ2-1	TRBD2	CSARDPAREGHYNEQFF	TGCAGTGCTAGAGATCCGGCGAGGGAGGGCCATTACAATGAGCAGTTCTTC
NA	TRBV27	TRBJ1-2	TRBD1	CASSLRHRGPNYGYTF	TGTGCCAGCAGTCTACGTCACAGGGGTCCCAACTATGGCTACACCTTC
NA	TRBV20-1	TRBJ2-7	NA	CSARGPGYEQYF	TGCAGTGCTAGAGGGCCGGGTTACGAGCAGTACTTC
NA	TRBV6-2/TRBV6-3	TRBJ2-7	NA	CASSYGGAPVEQYF	TGTGCCAGCAGTTACGGTGGGGCGCCCGTCGAGCAGTACTTC
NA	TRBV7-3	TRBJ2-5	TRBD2	CASSSSGGAWTQYF	TGTGCCAGCAGCTCAAGCGGGGGGGCATGGACCCAGTACTTC
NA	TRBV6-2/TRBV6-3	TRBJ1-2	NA	CAGRNQGDNNYGYTF	TGTGCCGGCAGAAACCAAGGGGACAATAACTATGGCTACACCTTC
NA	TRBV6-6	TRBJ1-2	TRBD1	CASSYSAPGQDSFGYTF	TGTGCCAGCAGTTACTCCGCTCCGGGACAGGATTCCTTTGGCTACACCTTC
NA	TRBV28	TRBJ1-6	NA	CASSFSQGWSPLHF	TGTGCCAGCAGTTTCTCGCAGGGTTGGTCACCCCTCCACTTT
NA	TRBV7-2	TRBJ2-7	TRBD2	CASSPGSGGHYEQYF	TGTGCCAGCAGCCCCGGTAGCGGGGGCCACTACGAGCAGTACTTC